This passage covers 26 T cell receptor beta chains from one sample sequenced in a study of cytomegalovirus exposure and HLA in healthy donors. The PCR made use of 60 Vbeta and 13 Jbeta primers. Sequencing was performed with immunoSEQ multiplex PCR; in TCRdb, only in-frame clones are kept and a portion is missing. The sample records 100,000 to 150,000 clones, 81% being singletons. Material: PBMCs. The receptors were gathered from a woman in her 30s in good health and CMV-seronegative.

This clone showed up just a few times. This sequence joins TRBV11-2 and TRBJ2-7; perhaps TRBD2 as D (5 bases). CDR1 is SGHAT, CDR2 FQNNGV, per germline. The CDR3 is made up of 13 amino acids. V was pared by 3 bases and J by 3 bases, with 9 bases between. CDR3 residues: CASSFGVIYEQYF. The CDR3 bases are TGTGCCAGCAGCTTCGGGGTTATCTACGAGCAGTACTTC.

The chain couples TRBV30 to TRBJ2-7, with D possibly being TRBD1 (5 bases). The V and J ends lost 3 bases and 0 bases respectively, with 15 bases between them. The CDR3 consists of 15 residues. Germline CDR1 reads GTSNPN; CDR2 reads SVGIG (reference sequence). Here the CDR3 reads CAWRDEFRGSYEQYF. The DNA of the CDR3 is TGTGCCTGGAGAGACGAGTTTAGGGGCTCCTACGAGCAGTACTTC.

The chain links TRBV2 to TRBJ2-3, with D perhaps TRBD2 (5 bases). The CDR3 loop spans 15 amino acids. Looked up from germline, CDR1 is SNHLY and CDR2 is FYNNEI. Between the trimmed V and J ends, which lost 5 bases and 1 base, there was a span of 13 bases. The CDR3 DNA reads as TGTGCCAGCAGTTTGGACTGGTCCCGCACAGATACGCAGTATTTT. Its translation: CASSLDWSRTDTQYF.

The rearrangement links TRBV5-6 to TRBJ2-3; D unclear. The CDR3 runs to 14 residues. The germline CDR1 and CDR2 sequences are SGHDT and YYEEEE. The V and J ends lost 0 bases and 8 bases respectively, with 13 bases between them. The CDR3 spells CASSLVETPGTQYF. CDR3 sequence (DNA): TGTGCCAGCAGCTTGGTCGAGACTCCGGGTACGCAGTATTTT. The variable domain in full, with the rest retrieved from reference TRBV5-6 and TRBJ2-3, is DAGVTQSPTHLIKTRGQQVTLRCSPKSGHDTVSWYQQALGQGPQFIFQYYEEEERQRGNFPDRFSGHQFPNYSSELNVNALLLGDSALYLCASSLVETPGTQYFGPGTRLTVL.

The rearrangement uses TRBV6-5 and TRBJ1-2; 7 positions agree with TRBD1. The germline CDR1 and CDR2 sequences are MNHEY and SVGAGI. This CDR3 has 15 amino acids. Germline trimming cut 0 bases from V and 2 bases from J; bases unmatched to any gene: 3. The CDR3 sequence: CASSYSGGQNYGYTF. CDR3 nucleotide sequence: TGTGCCAGCAGTTACTCGGGGGGACAGAACTATGGCTACACCTTC.

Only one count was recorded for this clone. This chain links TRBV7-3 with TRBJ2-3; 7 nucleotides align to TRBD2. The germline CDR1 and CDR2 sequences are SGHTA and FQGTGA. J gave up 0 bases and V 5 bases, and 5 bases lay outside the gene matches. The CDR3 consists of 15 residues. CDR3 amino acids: CASSVSGLSTDTQYF. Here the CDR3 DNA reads TGTGCCAGCAGCGTTAGCGGGTTAAGCACAGATACGCAGTATTTT.

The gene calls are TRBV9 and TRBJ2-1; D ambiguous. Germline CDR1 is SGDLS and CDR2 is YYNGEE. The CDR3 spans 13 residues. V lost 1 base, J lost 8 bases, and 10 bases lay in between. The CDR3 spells CASSVFASHEQFF. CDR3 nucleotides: TGTGCCAGCAGCGTATTCGCGTCGCATGAGCAGTTCTTC.

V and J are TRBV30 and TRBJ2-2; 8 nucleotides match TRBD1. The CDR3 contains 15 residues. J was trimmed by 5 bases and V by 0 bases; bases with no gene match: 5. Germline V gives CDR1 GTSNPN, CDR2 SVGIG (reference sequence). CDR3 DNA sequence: TGTGCCTGGAGTGTCTTCAGACAGGGGACCGGGGAGCTGTTTTTT. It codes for CAWSVFRQGTGELFF.

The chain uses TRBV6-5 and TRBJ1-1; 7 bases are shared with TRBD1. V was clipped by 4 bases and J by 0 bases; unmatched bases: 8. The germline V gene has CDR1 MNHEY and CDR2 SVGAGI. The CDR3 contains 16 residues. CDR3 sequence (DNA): TGTGCCAGCAGTTGGCGACAGGGTGGAATGAACACTGAAGCTTTCTTT. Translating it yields CASSWRQGGMNTEAFF.

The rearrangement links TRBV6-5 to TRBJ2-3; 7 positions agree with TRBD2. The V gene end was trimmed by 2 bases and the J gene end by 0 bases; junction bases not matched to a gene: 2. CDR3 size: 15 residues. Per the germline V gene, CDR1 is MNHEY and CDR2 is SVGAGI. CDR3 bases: TGTGCCAGCAGTTACGCTAGCGGAAGCACAGATACGCAGTATTTT. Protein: CASSYASGSTDTQYF.

In nucleotides, the CDR3 is TGTGCCATCAGTGAGTCGGACAGGGGTCAGCCCCAGCATTTT. Its translation: CAISESDRGQPQHF. The chain couples TRBV10-3 to TRBJ1-5; 9 positions match TRBD1. Trimming took 0 bases from V and 6 from J; bases not matched to a gene: 0. Looked up from germline, CDR1 is ENHRY and CDR2 is SYGVKD. The CDR3 runs 14 residues.

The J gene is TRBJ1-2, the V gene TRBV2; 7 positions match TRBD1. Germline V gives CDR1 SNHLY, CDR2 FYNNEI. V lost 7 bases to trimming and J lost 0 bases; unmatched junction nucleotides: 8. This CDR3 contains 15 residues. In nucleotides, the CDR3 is TGTGCCAGCAACGACGGGACAGCTGCTAACTATGGCTACACCTTC. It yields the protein CASNDGTAANYGYTF.

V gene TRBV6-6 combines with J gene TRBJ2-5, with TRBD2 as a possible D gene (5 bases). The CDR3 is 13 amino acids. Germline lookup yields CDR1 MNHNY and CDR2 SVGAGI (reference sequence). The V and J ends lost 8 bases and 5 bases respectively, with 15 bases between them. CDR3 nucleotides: TGTGCCAGCGGCGCGGGTTCCGAGGAGACCCAGTACTTC. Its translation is CASGAGSEETQYF.

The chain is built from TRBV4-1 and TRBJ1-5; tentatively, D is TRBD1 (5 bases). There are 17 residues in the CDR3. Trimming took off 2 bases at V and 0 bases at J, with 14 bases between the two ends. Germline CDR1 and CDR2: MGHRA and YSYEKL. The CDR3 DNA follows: TGCGCCAGCAGCCAAACAAAAGGGGCTTATAGCAATCAGCCCCAGCATTTT. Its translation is CASSQTKGAYSNQPQHF.

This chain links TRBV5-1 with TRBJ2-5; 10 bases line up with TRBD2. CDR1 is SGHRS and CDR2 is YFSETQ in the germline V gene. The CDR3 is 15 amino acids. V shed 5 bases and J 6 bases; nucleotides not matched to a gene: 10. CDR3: CASRSSGTSAKTQYF. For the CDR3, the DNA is TGCGCCAGCAGAAGTTCCGGGACTAGCGCGAAGACCCAGTACTTC. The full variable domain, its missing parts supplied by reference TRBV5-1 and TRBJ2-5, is KAGVTQTPRYLIKTRGQQVTLSCSPISGHRSVSWYQQTPGQGLQFLFEYFSETQRNKGNFPGRFSGRQFSNSRSEMNVSTLELGDSALYLCASRSSGTSAKTQYFGPGTRLLVL.

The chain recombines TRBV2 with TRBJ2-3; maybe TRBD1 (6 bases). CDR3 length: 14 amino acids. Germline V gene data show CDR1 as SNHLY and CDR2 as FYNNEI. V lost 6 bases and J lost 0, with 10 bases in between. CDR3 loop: CASRLTGSTDTQYF. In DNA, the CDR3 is TGTGCCAGCAGACTTACAGGGAGCACAGATACGCAGTATTTT.

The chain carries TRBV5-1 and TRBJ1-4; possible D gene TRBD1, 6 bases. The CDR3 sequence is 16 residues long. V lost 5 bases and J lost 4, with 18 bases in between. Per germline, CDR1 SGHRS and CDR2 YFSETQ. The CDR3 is CASRSGQFVDNEKLFF. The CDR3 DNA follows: TGCGCCAGCAGGTCTGGACAGTTTGTAGATAATGAAAAACTGTTTTTT.

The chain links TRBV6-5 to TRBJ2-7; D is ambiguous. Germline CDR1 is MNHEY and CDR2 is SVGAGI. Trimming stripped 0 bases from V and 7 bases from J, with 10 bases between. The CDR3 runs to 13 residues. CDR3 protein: CASSYSVAAEQYF. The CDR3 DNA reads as TGTGCCAGCAGTTACTCCGTGGCGGCAGAGCAGTACTTC.

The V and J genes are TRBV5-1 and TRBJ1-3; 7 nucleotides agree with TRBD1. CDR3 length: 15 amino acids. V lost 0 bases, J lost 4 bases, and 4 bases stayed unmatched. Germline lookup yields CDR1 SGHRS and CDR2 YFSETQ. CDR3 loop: CASSLGGQQGNTIYF. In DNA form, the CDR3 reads TGCGCCAGCAGCTTGGGGGGACAGCAAGGAAACACCATATATTTT.

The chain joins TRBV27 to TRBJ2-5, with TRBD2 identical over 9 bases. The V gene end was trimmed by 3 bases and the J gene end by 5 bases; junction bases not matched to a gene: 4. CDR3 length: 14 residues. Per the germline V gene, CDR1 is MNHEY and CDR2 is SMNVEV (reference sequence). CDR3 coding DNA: TGTGCCAGCAGTTTGGGGACTAGCTGGGAGACCCAGTACTTC. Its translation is CASSLGTSWETQYF.

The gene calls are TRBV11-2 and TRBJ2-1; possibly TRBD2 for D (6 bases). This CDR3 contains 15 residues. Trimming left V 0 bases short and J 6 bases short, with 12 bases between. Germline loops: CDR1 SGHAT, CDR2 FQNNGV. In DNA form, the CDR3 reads TGTGCCAGCAGCTTAGATCGTAGCGGAGGCAATGAGCAGTTCTTC. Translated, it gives CASSLDRSGGNEQFF.

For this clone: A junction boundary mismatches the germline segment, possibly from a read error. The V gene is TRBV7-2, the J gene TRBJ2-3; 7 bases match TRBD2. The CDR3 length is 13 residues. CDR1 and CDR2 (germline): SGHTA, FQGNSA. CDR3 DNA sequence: TGTGCCAGCAGCTCGACTAGCAAAGATACGCAGTATTTT. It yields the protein CASSSTSKDTQYF.

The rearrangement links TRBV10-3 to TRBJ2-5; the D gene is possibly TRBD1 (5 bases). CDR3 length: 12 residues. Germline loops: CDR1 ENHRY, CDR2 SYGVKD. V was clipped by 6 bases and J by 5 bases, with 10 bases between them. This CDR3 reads CAISPGLETQYF. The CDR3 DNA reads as TGTGCCATCAGCCCAGGGTTGGAGACCCAGTACTTC.

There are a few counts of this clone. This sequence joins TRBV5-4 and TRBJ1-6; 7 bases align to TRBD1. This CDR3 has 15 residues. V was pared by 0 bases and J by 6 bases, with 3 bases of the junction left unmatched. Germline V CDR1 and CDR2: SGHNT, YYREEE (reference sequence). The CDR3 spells CASSLVDRRNSPLHF. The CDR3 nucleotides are TGTGCCAGCAGCTTGGTGGACAGGCGTAATTCACCCCTCCACTTT. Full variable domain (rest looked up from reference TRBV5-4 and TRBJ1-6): ETGVTQSPTHLIKTRGQQVTLRCSSQSGHNTVSWYQQALGQGPQFIFQYYREEENGRGNFPPRFSGLQFPNYSSELNVNALELDDSALYLCASSLVDRRNSPLHFGNGTRLTVT.

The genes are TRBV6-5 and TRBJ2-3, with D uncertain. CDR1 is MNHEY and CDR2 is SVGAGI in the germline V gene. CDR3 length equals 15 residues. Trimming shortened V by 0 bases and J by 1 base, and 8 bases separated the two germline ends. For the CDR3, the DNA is TGTGCCAGCAGTTACTCGGAGATAGGCACAGATACGCAGTATTTT. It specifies CASSYSEIGTDTQYF.

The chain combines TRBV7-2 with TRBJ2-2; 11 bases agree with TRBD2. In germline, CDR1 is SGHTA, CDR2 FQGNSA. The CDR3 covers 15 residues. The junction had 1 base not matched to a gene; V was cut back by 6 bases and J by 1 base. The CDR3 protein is CASRGTSGNTGELFF. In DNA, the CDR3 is TGTGCCAGCAGAGGGACTAGCGGGAACACCGGGGAGCTGTTTTTT. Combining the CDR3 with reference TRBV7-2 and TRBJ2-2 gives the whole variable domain GAGVSQSPSNKVTEKGKDVELRCDPISGHTALYWYRQSLGQGLEFLIYFQGNSAPDKSGLPSDRFSAERTGGSVSTLTIQRTQQEDSAVYLCASRGTSGNTGELFFGEGSRLTVL.